These 18 T cell receptor beta chains came from one sample sequenced in a study of shared clonotypes between healthy human individuals. Profiling relied on immunoSEQ multiplex PCR, and the TCRdb table lists in-frame clones only, not all of them. This table holds 2,500,000 or so clones, around 93% found once. The sequencing sample was made of naive CD4+ T cells from PBMCs. Subset noted: CD45RA+ positively selected. The receptors derive from a man younger than 35 in good health. Some clones in this sample may be carry-over from other donors' samples.

This clone came up once. V usage is TRBV28 and J usage is TRBJ2-1, with 12 bases that match TRBD2. Trimming at V came to 3 bases and at J to 4 bases, leaving 4 bases not matched to a gene. Germline V CDR1 and CDR2: MDHEN, SYDVKM. The CDR3 extends over 16 amino acids. DNA of the CDR3: TGTGCCAGCAGTTTGGGGACTAGCGGGCTATACAATGAGCAGTTCTTC. Residues: CASSLGTSGLYNEQFF.

J is TRBJ2-1 and V is TRBV11-3, with 10 bases that match TRBD2. The junction had 4 bases not matched to a gene; V was cut back by 2 bases and J by 6 bases. Germline V gene data show CDR1 as SGHNT and CDR2 as YENEEA. The CDR3 loop spans 15 amino acids. CDR3 coding DNA: TGTGCCAGCAGCTTAACTAGCGGGACAGGCAATGAGCAGTTCTTC. It specifies CASSLTSGTGNEQFF.

This clone was seen just once. J is TRBJ2-7 and V is TRBV5-5; TRBD1 agrees at 9 bases. Trimming at V came to 4 bases and at J to 0 bases, leaving 5 bases not matched to a gene. Germline lookup yields CDR1 SGHKS and CDR2 YYEKEE (reference sequence). This CDR3 comprises 15 residues. The CDR3 reads CASSKGTGSSYEQYF. CDR3 DNA: TGTGCCAGCAGCAAAGGGACAGGGAGCTCCTACGAGCAGTACTTC.

This chain links TRBV28 with TRBJ2-4, with D tentatively TRBD1 or TRBD2 (5 bases each). Trimming cost V 4 bases and J 1 base, with 14 bases left between them. Germline loops: CDR1 MDHEN, CDR2 SYDVKM. CDR3 length: 16 residues. The CDR3 DNA reads TGTGCCAGCAGTTCATACGGGGCCGGGGCCAAAAACATTCAGTACTTC. Residues: CASSSYGAGAKNIQYF.

A word on this clone: The identical CDR3 is also encoded by other nucleotide sequences in the sample. This chain connects TRBV5-1 to TRBJ2-5, with a tentative D call TRBD1 (5 bases). CDR1 and CDR2 (germline): SGHRS, YFSETQ. V lost 1 base and J 5 bases, leaving 12 bases between the germline ends. The CDR3 contains 14 residues. This chain's CDR3 is CASSLIGAGETQYF. The CDR3 region has the DNA TGCGCCAGCAGCTTGATAGGGGCCGGGGAGACCCAGTACTTC.

V usage is TRBV28 and J usage is TRBJ2-1, with a weak D call TRBD2 (6 bases). The V end lost 8 bases, the J end lost 1 base, and 33 bases lay between the germline ends. The CDR3 consists of 21 residues. Germline lookup yields CDR1 MDHEN and CDR2 SYDVKM. Here the CDR3 DNA reads TGTGCCAGCGCGGGGCTAGCGCCATTCCCCAACCTGGGAGAGTCCTACAATGAGCAGTTCTTC. This gives the protein CASAGLAPFPNLGESYNEQFF.

V usage is TRBV19 and J usage is TRBJ2-5; possibly TRBD1 for D (5 bases). The length of the CDR3 is 15 residues. Germline V gene data show CDR1 as LNHDA and CDR2 as SQIVND (reference sequence). The V and J ends lost 3 bases and 2 bases respectively, with 13 bases between them. In DNA form, the CDR3 reads TGTGCCAGTAGTATGGGTAGTGCAGGGCAAGAGACCCAGTACTTC. It yields the protein CASSMGSAGQETQYF.

V and J are TRBV9 and TRBJ1-6, with D perhaps TRBD1 (5 bases). Trimming stripped 5 bases from V and 8 bases from J, with 14 bases between. This CDR3 is 14 amino acids long. CDR1 is SGDLS, CDR2 YYNGEE, per germline. In DNA, the CDR3 is TGTGCCAGCAGGAGGGGACTACAAGATTCACCCCTCCACTTT. It is translated as CASRRGLQDSPLHF.

The CDR3 region is CASSLAGTGGPDTQYF. DNA for the CDR3: TGCGCCAGCAGCTTGGCCGGGACAGGGGGCCCAGATACGCAGTATTTT. The chain couples TRBV5-1 to TRBJ2-3; 12 bases are shared with TRBD1. This CDR3 region has 16 residues. Germline assignment: CDR1 SGHRS and CDR2 YFSETQ. Germline trimming cut 0 bases from V and 4 bases from J; bases unmatched to any gene: 3.

CDR3 sequence (DNA): TGTGCCAGCAGCCCCCAGGGACAGGGGGCTACCTACGAGCAGTACTTC. Translated, it gives CASSPQGQGATYEQYF. This chain joins TRBV6-4 and TRBJ2-7; 12 bases line up with TRBD1. J gave up 2 bases and V 6 bases, and 8 bases lay outside the gene matches. Germline-derived CDR1 and CDR2 are MRHNA and SNTAGT. CDR3 length: 16 amino acids.

The rearrangement uses TRBV29-1 and TRBJ2-7; D remains unclear. The CDR3 has 14 residues. Trimming cost V 6 bases and J 0 bases, with 15 bases left between them. Germline loops: CDR1 SQVTM, CDR2 ANQGSEA. In DNA form, the CDR3 reads TGCAGCGTCCACCTTAGCCGTGGCTCCTACGAGCAGTACTTC. Its translation is CSVHLSRGSYEQYF.

The chain carries TRBV11-2 and TRBJ1-1, with 7 bases that match TRBD1. This CDR3 spans 15 amino acids. V shed 5 bases and J 2 bases; nucleotides not matched to a gene: 8. Germline V lookup: CDR1 SGHAT, CDR2 FQNNGV. CDR3 nucleotides: TGTGCCAGCAGCAAGATCGGGACAGAAAACACTGAAGCTTTCTTT. Encoded protein: CASSKIGTENTEAFF.

Details on this clone: Other DNA sequences in the sample encode the same CDR3. The J gene is TRBJ1-2, the V gene TRBV15; tentatively, D is TRBD1 (5 bases). The V gene's germline CDR1 is LNHNV and CDR2 YYDKDF (reference sequence). There are 13 residues in the CDR3. Between the trimmed V and J ends, which lost 3 bases and 2 bases, there was a span of 7 bases. CDR3 in DNA: TGTGCCACCAGCAGTGACAGAAACTATGGCTACACCTTC. It specifies CATSSDRNYGYTF.

This clone has more than one count but fewer than ten. The genes are TRBV7-9 and TRBJ1-2; D is uncertain. The CDR3 loop spans 12 amino acids. V lost 2 bases, J lost 5 bases, and 6 bases lay in between. Germline assignment: CDR1 SEHNR and CDR2 FQNEAQ (reference sequence). CDR3 in DNA: TGTGCCAGCAGCTTAAGGGAGTATGGCTACACCTTC. It yields the protein CASSLREYGYTF. The whole variable domain, remainder taken from reference TRBV7-9 and TRBJ1-2, is DTGVSQNPRHKITKRGQNVTFRCDPISEHNRLYWYRQTLGQGPEFLTYFQNEAQLEKSRLLSDRFSAERPKGSFSTLEIQRTEQGDSAMYLCASSLREYGYTFGSGTRLTVV.

The chain has TRBV12-5 and TRBJ2-1; 10 bases fit TRBD2. Losses at the gene ends were 6 bases for V and 5 bases for J; bases not matched to a gene: 7. The CDR3 consists of 15 residues. Germline V gives CDR1 LGHNT, CDR2 FRNRAP. The CDR3 DNA sequence: TGTGCTAGTGGCCGAGGGACTAGCGTAGACAATGAGCAGTTCTTC. Protein product: CASGRGTSVDNEQFF. The whole variable domain, remainder taken from reference TRBV12-5 and TRBJ2-1, is DARVTQTPRHKVTEMGQEVTMRCQPILGHNTVFWYRQTMMQGLELLAYFRNRAPLDDSGMPKDRFSAEMPDATLATLKIQPSEPRDSAVYFCASGRGTSVDNEQFFGPGTRLTVL.

Details on this clone: This sample also contains other DNA sequences that code for the same CDR3. The J gene is TRBJ1-1, the V gene TRBV5-1, with D possibly being TRBD1 (5 bases). The V end lost 2 bases, the J end lost 0 bases, and 8 bases lay between the germline ends. Per the germline V gene, CDR1 is SGHRS and CDR2 is YFSETQ. The CDR3 totals 14 residues. The CDR3 reads CASSLLDMNTEAFF. CDR3 in DNA: TGCGCCAGCAGCTTACTGGACATGAACACTGAAGCTTTCTTT.

J is TRBJ2-2 and V is TRBV25-1, with D possibly being TRBD2 (5 bases). Trimming shortened V by 1 base and J by 6 bases, and 9 bases separated the two germline ends. The CDR3 is made up of 14 amino acids. Per the germline V gene, CDR1 is MGHDK and CDR2 is SYGVNS. The CDR3 here is CASSEFAGPGELFF. In DNA form, the CDR3 reads TGTGCCAGCAGTGAATTCGCGGGCCCCGGGGAGCTGTTTTTT.

The V call is TRBV25-1, the J call TRBJ2-5, with TRBD1 identical over 9 bases. Germline CDR1 is MGHDK and CDR2 is SYGVNS. The J segment lost 5 bases and the V segment lost 4 bases, leaving 8 bases of the junction unmatched. The CDR3 sequence is 15 residues long. This chain's CDR3 is CASSGPGTGKETQYF. CDR3 sequence (DNA): TGTGCCAGCAGTGGTCCCGGGACAGGGAAGGAGACCCAGTACTTC.